This entry describes one T cell receptor (beta chain). Its antigen target is currently unknown. No much larger clone exists at a distance of one base, and base qualities are not known. The immunoSEQ Assay, a bias-controlled multiplex PCR, was used to amplify TCRbeta CDR3 regions from genomic DNA. The published analysis was carried out like this. Nucleated cell counts per sample were estimated from amplification of reference gene primers within the assay. To quantify the absolute abundance of each unique TCRbeta CDR3 rearrangement, sequence reads were collapsed and filtered. For each sample, productive Simpson clonality was calculated as the square root of Simpson's diversity index across productive rearrangements. The table was pulled from immuneACCESS by TCRdb, which kept in-frame rearrangements only. Such tables lose some clones; where checked, under half of the loss comes from unresolved V genes, and the rest has no known cause. V, J and clone size are taken as reported in that table, and D and trimming were inferred from the DNA itself. This sample holds under 300,000 clones; roughly 89% were observed only once. The ten biggest clones cover around 4.6% of the sample.

From the cysteine up to the phenylalanine, the CDR3 has a length of 14 residues. Solely the CDR3 DNA is kept, with 42 bases framed from the first base. CDR1 and CDR2 were assigned from the germline V gene as WSHSY and SAAADI. From V the trimming removes 5 bases and from J it removes 9 bases, while the gene matches leave 6 bases of the junction unaccounted for. Another Seattle source contributed samples from volunteer blood donors who had recovered from COVID-19. Collaborating institutions collected whole blood in K2EDTA tubes following their own protocols. Collaborator samples were shipped for TCRbeta analysis as frozen whole blood, isolated PBMCs, or DNA extracted from either sample type. The entry originates in a study of blood T cell repertoires in COVID-19 (dated by TCRdb to 2020 to 2022). About the study as a whole: The collaborator samples originated in the United States, Italy and Spain and spanned the acute and convalescent phases of COVID-19. A de-identified subject ID, COVID-19 status, age in years and sex were almost always included in the sample metadata. Where HLA class I and class II types were available, the types were taken from metadata supplied by the sample provider, not from assay-based typing. Deeply sampled blood TCRbeta repertoires from subjects exposed to, actively infected with, or recovered from COVID-19 were included in the dataset. The prospective study material was composed of cDNA or gDNA derived from T cells, B-cell-depleted T cells, or PBMCs. Samples were obtained from the ongoing ImmuneRACE study (first 160 participants) and from 1,254 subjects provided by 6 global collaborators. A freely available public database, intended as a resource for researchers studying the immune response to SARS-CoV-2, is where the repertoires were released.

General study outcomes and caveats: The amount of clinical and demographic metadata varied by source and participant and was provided uncurated.

The material sequenced was peripheral blood. The receptor's source is a woman in her forties who had recovered from COVID-19. The chain is assembled from TRBV10-2 and TRBJ2-1; 11 nucleotides in the junction match TRBD2. The CDR3 corresponds to CASSTTSGSLEQFF. The DNA sequence is as follows: TGCGCCAGCAGTACCACTAGCGGGAGTCTTGAGCAGTTCTTC.